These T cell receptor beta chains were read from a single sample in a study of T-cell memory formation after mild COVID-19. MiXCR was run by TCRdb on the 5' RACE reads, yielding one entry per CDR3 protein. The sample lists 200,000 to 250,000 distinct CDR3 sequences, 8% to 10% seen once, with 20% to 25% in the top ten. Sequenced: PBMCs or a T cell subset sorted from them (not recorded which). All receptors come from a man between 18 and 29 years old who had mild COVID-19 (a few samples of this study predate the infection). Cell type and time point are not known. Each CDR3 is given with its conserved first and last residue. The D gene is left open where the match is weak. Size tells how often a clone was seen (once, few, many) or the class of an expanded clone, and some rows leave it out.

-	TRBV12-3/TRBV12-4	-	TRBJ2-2	TGTGCCACCCGGAGGGGGGCGAACACCGGGGAGCTGTTTTTT	CATRRGANTGELFF
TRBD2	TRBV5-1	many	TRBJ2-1	TGCGCCAGCAGCTTGGTAGCGGGGTCCCCCGATGAGCAGTTCTTC	CASSLVAGSPDEQFF
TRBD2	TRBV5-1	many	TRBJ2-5	TGCGCCAGCAGCTTGGAGGCTAGCGGGGGGGAGACCCAGTACTTC	CASSLEASGGETQYF
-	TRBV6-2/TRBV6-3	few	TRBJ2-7	TGTGCCAGCAGTTACCTACCACTAGCCTACGAGCAGTACTTC	CASSYLPLAYEQYF
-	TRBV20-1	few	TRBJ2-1	TGCAGCGCCTCCGCTAGCGCCGGTAGCGATGAGCAGTTCTTC	CSASASAGSDEQFF
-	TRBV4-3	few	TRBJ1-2	TGCGCCAGCAGCCGCGGTGCGAGCTATGGCTACACCTTC	CASSRGASYGYTF
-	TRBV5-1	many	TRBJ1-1	TGCGCCAGCAGCTTTTATGGGGGCCAGGGCACTGAAGCTTTCTTT	CASSFYGGQGTEAFF
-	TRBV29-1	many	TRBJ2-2	TGCAGCGTTCCTCGGGGTACCGGGGAGCTGTTTTTT	CSVPRGTGELFF
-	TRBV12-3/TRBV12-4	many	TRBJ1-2	TGTGCCAGCAGCTTATGGGGGAGAGCTAACTATGGCTACACCTTC	CASSLWGRANYGYTF
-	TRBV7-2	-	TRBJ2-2	TGTGCCAGCAGCTTAGCCAGAAACACCGGGGAGCTGTTTTTT	CASSLARNTGELFF
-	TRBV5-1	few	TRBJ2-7	TGCGCCAGCAGCTTAAGGACAGCTTCACCCGAGCAGTACTTC	CASSLRTASPEQYF
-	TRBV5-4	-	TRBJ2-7	TGTGCCAGCAGCTTACGGGAGACCTACGAGCAGTACTTC	CASSLRETYEQYF
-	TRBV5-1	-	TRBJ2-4	TGCGCCAGCAGCTTGAGGAGGGGTGGGGGCAAAAACATTCAGTACTTC	CASSLRRGGGKNIQYF
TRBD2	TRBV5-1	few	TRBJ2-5	TGCGCCAGCAGCTATCACGCCCTAGCGGGGGTCCTCGGGAGCCAAGAGACCCAGTACTTC	CASSYHALAGVLGSQETQYF
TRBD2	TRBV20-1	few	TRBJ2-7	TGCAGTGCTAGAGTGGTAGCGGGAGTGGGAGAGCAGTACTTC	CSARVVAGVGEQYF
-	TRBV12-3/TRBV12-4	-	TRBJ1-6	TGTGCCAGCAGTTTAGTTCCCCCGGATTCACCCCTCCACTTT	CASSLVPPDSPLHF
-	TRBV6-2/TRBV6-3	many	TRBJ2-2	TGTGCCAGCAGCCCCCTTGACGTGCTCGCGAACACCGGGGAGCTGTTTTTT	CASSPLDVLANTGELFF
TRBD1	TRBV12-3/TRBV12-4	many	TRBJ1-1	TGTGCCAGCAGTTTTGGACAGGGGGGTGTGGCTGAAGCTTTCTTT	CASSFGQGGVAEAFF